This record looks at one TCR beta chain sequence and its context. Its antigen is undetermined. Profiling relied on immunoSEQ multiplex PCR, and the TCRdb table lists in-frame clones only, not all of them. The data contain about 120,000 clones, around nine tenths of them singletons. The V gene's germline CDR1 is GTSNPN and CDR2 SVGIG (reference sequence). The CDR3 has 14 residues. Trimming removed 4 bases from V and 4 bases from J; junction bases left unmatched: 4. The data originate from a study of siplizumab effects on memory and regulatory T cells. Study observations and caveats: Researchers could map only a minor fraction of alloreactive clones to unstimulated subsets.

The rearrangement links TRBV30 to TRBJ2-6; 7 nucleotides match TRBD1. This receptor was identified in a human donor in good health. Material for sequencing was CD4+ T cells sorted from blood. Here the CDR3 DNA reads TGTGCCTGGAAACAGGGGCTCGGGGCCAACGTCCTGACTTTC. Residues: CAWKQGLGANVLTF.